Below are 5 T cell receptor beta chains sequenced from a single sample in a study of shared clonotypes between healthy human individuals. Method: immunoSEQ multiplex PCR; TCRdb's copy keeps in-frame clones and lacks some. The sample shows 2 million to 2.5 million clones, around 95% of them seen only once. Source material: naive CD4+ T cells sorted from blood. Subset in this sample: CD45RA+ positively selected. The origin of the receptors is a man aged 18 to 30 in good health.

This chain links TRBV7-3 with TRBJ1-2; D not resolved. Trimming removed 4 bases at V and 2 bases at J, with 17 bases between. The CDR3 length is 16 residues. The germline gives CDR1 SGHTA, CDR2 FQGTGA. CDR3 bases: TGTGCCAGCAGCTCCTTCCCAAGGGCATCGAACTATGGCTACACCTTC. It codes for CASSSFPRASNYGYTF. Supplemented by reference TRBV7-3 and TRBJ1-2, the full variable domain reads GAGVSQTPSNKVTEKGKYVELRCDPISGHTALYWYRQSLGQGPEFLIYFQGTGAADDSGLPNDRFFAVRPEGSVSTLKIQRTERGDSAVYLCASSSFPRASNYGYTFGSGTRLTVV.

V and J are TRBV4-2 and TRBJ1-2; no reliable D call. The germline V and J ends were trimmed by 0 bases and 8 bases, with 16 bases remaining between them. The CDR3 totals 15 residues. Germline CDR1 is LGHNA and CDR2 is YNFKEQ. This CDR3 is CASSQDSGNPRGYTF. In nucleotides, the CDR3 is TGTGCCAGCAGCCAAGATTCGGGAAATCCTCGAGGCTACACCTTC.

A remark on this clone: At the DNA level, this CDR3 is encoded by other sequences in the same sample as well. V usage is TRBV6-1 and J usage is TRBJ1-2; weak D call: TRBD1 (6 bases). Looked up from germline, CDR1 is MNHNS and CDR2 is SASEGT. Deletions cut 3 bases from V and 3 bases from J, with 8 bases between. This CDR3 is built from 13 residues. This CDR3 is CASSETGDYGYTF. The CDR3 bases are TGTGCCAGCAGTGAGACAGGAGACTATGGCTACACCTTC.

To note about this clone: Within the sample, other DNA sequences also encode this same CDR3. The rearrangement links TRBV30 to TRBJ1-5, with a possible D match to TRBD1 (5 bases). Germline CDR1 and CDR2: GTSNPN and SVGIG (reference sequence). This CDR3 comprises 13 residues. The V and J ends lost 2 bases and 7 bases respectively, with 12 bases between them. CDR3 nucleotide sequence: TGTGCCTGGAGTCTCGGGGGGGGGCAGCCCCAGCATTTT. Protein: CAWSLGGGQPQHF. The full variable domain, completed using reference TRBV30 and TRBJ1-5, is SQTIHQWPATLVQPVGSPLSLECTVEGTSNPNLYWYRQAAGRGLQLLFYSVGIGQISSEVPQNLSASRPQDRQFILSSKKLLLSDSGFYLCAWSLGGGQPQHFGDGTRLSIL.

This clone was counted a single time. This sequence joins TRBV7-8 and TRBJ2-7; maybe TRBD2 (5 bases). With 1 base removed from V and 4 bases from J, the gap between germline ends came to 8 bases. The V gene's germline CDR1 is SGHVS and CDR2 FQNEAQ. This CDR3 has 13 residues. CDR3 amino acids: CASSLGWEYEQYF. The CDR3, as DNA: TGTGCCAGCAGCTTAGGGTGGGAGTACGAGCAGTACTTC.